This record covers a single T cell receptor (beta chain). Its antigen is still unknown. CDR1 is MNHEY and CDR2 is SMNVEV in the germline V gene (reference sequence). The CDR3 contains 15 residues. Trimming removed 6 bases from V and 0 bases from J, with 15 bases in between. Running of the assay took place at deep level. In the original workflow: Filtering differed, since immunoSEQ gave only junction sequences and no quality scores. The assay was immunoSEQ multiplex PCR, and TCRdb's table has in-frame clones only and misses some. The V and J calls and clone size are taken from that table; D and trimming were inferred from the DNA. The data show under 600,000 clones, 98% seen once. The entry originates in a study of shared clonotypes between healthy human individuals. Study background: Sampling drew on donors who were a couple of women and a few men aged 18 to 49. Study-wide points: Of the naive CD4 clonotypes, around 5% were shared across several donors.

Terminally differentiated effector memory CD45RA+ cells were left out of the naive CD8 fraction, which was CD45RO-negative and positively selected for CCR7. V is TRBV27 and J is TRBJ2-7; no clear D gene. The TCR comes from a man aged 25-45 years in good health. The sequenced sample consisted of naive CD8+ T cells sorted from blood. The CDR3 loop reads CASRKTPLSSYEQYF. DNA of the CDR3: TGTGCCAGCAGAAAGACTCCGCTGAGCTCCTACGAGCAGTACTTC.